One TCR beta chain is described in this entry. Its antigen specificity is not known. No per-base quality is available; no much larger clone lies one base away. Here V drops 1 base and J drops 2 bases, and the junction holds 4 bases not matched to any gene. From the germline V gene, CDR1 is SGHRS and CDR2 is YFSETQ. The CDR3 measures 15 amino acids from cysteine to phenylalanine. The read is trimmed to its CDR3 DNA, 45 bases read in frame from base 1. This entry comes from a study of HIV-infected patients and healthy controls (dated by TCRdb to between 2014 and 2016). Regarding the research as a whole: The question the study tested was whether immune perturbation and reconstitution could be captured by deep TCR repertoire sequencing of small blood samples from HIV patients. What the study reported, not specific to this receptor: Size-matched repertoire data did not replicate the apparent post-therapy recovery of the Gini index in HIV-infected patients. Alpha-chain CDR3s from MAIT cells occurred at high frequency in healthy controls but were severely depleted in HIV+ repertoires. More CDR3s were shared between individuals among healthy controls than among HIV+ patients, as measured by Jaccard index and by the count of highly shared sequences. Rare events from HIV-infected data received too much weight under size-matching, and comparisons were complicated by unequal numbers of distinct sequences between patients and controls. HIV-infected repertoires had significantly higher mean Gini indices than controls, possibly reflecting oligoclonality. Only sixteen HIV-infected individuals were processed, which the authors considered a major limit on how widely the findings apply. The use of whole blood limited sequencing depth and precluded separation of the dynamics of distinct T-cell subpopulations. The pairing of alpha and beta chains was not determined in the samples. The observed differences in diversity were not explained by the slight differences in age and sex profiles between the study cohorts. Roughly threefold more distinct CDR3s and higher Shannon diversity were observed in healthy control repertoires than in untreated HIV+ repertoires. Donor HLA types were not determined in the study. HIV-associated CDR3s exhibited a significant reduction in frequency during therapy, whereas CMV-associated CDR3s exhibited no significant change, although the majority increased in frequency. Compared with controls, HIV-infected patients showed significantly different mean usage of eight alpha and eight beta V genes.

Using SuperScript III with primers targeting the alpha and beta constant regions, 500 ng of RNA was reverse transcribed. Separate alpha and beta chain libraries were made by chain-specific third strand synthesis with multiplexing indices. In the protocol, all rearrangements within a chain were amplified with a single primer pair so that primer bias was avoided, and molecular barcodes were added to each cDNA molecule. The SP2 sequencing primer site and a random hexamer were carried on a 5' RACE adapter, to which purified cDNA was joined by T4 RNA Ligase 1. Second strand synthesis was primed from the SP2 site with Phusion polymerase, using slow temperature ramps to favor optimal annealing. Each molecule's 12-nucleotide barcode consisted of two random hexamer sequences, both added before amplification and joined together. A short first PCR added P5 and P7 adapter elements plus a second index, followed by a roughly 25-cycle amplification PCR with P5s and P7 primers. In total the libraries went through 27 PCR cycles, after which the libraries were quantified on a Qubit, sized on a Bioanalyzer, and diluted to approximately 4.2 nM. Sequencing of the normalized libraries was done on an Illumina MiSeq using 2 x 250 paired-end kits. Into approximately 10 ul Tris-Cl, the reverse transcription reactions were eluted following cleanup on MinElute columns. A 1:1 ratio of AMPure XP beads was used to clean the adapter ligations after they had run for roughly 20 hours at 16 degrees C. Per the authors' processing: Demultiplexed FASTQ files were processed with a modified Decombinator by which V, J, insert and barcode information was output. Sequences sharing a barcode but differing from the dominant sequence were discarded as errors, and barcodes clustered at Levenshtein distance 3 were counted to estimate original cDNA molecules. The R packages ineq, vegan, igraph and RCytoscape were used for downstream analyses, with IMGT nomenclature and CDR3 definitions applied. To avoid skew from clonal expansion, each TCR was counted once, and V gene usage was computed over distinct sequences. Whenever two unique CDR3 amino acid sequences within a donor differed by a single Levenshtein edit, similarity networks linked them. Published HIV-specific CDR3s (about 90 alpha, 702 beta) and CMV-specific CDR3s (around 12 alpha, a few hundred beta) were compiled and searched for in the repertoires. Random subsampling to size-matched repertoires showed patients' decreased diversity was not caused by their lower sequence numbers. TCRdb redid the processing of the public reads, applying fastp at Q25 and MiXCR, and retained in-frame beta chains. Under each unique CDR3 protein, matching rows form one entry showing the most common genes and DNA. These V and J calls rely on TCRdb rather than the paper's analysis. This sample has approximately 22,000 distinct CDR3 sequences in its table, and 7.5% to 10% of those were observed once. The ten largest clones capture about 4% of the sample.

Whole blood was used without fractionating the cells, so the repertoire represented all peripheral T cells without sorting. Around ten uninfected healthy donors were sampled as controls, a few of whom were sampled twice around 3 months apart. For RNA extraction, an approximately 2.3 ml sample of peripheral blood was drawn into Tempus tubes. Residual genomic DNA was removed with the TURBO-DNase kit and globin mRNA was depleted with GLOBINclear. The V and J segments used are TRBV5-1 and TRBJ2-3, with 7 central nucleotides matching TRBD1. The receptor was isolated from an adult in good health. The sequenced sample was blood. The DNA sequence follows: TGCGCCAGCAGCTTGTTGGACAGGCCCACAGATACGCAGTATTTT. The translation is CASSLLDRPTDTQYF. With all but the CDR3 taken from the reference TRBV5-1 and TRBJ2-3 genes, the full variable domain is: KAGVTQTPRYLIKTRGQQVTLSCSPISGHRSVSWYQQTPGQGLQFLFEYFSETQRNKGNFPGRFSGRQFSNSRSEMNVSTLELGDSALYLCASSLLDRPTDTQYFGPGTRLTVL.